The next 11 T cell receptor beta chains were all read from a single sample in a study of T cell responses to AZD1222 COVID-19 vaccine. Generated by immunoSEQ multiplex PCR, the TCRdb table keeps only in-frame clones and is missing some. In the table there are tens of thousands of clones, about 90% of which are singletons. The input for sequencing was peripheral blood, taken 28 days after the second AZD1222 dose. The receptors were gathered from an adult who received the AZD1222 COVID-19 vaccine.

J is TRBJ1-1 and V is TRBV11-2; 8 bases align to TRBD1. The CDR3 loop spans 14 amino acids. Germline values: CDR1 SGHAT, CDR2 FQNNGV. After removal of 9 bases from V and 4 bases from J, the junction contained 10 bases not matched to a gene. The CDR3 DNA reads TGTGCCAGTGGACAGGGAGAAGGGCGCACTGAAGCTTTCTTT. Protein sequence: CASGQGEGRTEAFF. The variable domain in full, with the rest retrieved from reference TRBV11-2 and TRBJ1-1, is EAGVAQSPRYKIIEKRQSVAFWCNPISGHATLYWYQQILGQGPKLLIQFQNNGVVDDSQLPKDRFSAERLKGVDSTLKIQPAKLEDSAVYLCASGQGEGRTEAFFGQGTRLTVV.

The chain links TRBV7-2 to TRBJ1-6; D is perhaps TRBD1 (6 bases). Germline assignment: CDR1 SGHTA and CDR2 FQGNSA. V lost 3 bases and J lost 10, with 13 bases in between. The CDR3 length is 14 residues. The CDR3 region has the DNA TGTGCCAGCAGCTTTTTACAGGGAAACTCACCCCTCCACTTT. Protein product: CASSFLQGNSPLHF.

The V gene is TRBV28, the J gene TRBJ1-5; 7 bases map to TRBD1. Germline CDR1 reads MDHEN; CDR2 reads SYDVKM. Losses at the gene ends were 6 bases for V and 9 bases for J; bases not matched to a gene: 8. This CDR3 has 13 residues. The CDR3 region is CASRPTGWSPQHF. The CDR3 DNA sequence: TGTGCCAGCAGGCCGACAGGGTGGTCGCCCCAGCATTTT.

J is TRBJ1-1 and V is TRBV19; perhaps TRBD1 as D (6 bases). The V end lost 3 bases, the J end lost 5 bases, and 13 bases lay between the germline ends. Germline assignment: CDR1 LNHDA and CDR2 SQIVND (reference sequence). The CDR3 has 14 residues. CDR3 in DNA: TGTGCCAGTAGTATTGGGGGGGCCGGGACTGAAGCTTTCTTT. Protein product: CASSIGGAGTEAFF.

The V call is TRBV28, the J call TRBJ1-3; TRBD1 matches at 7 bases. Germline V lookup: CDR1 MDHEN, CDR2 SYDVKM. The CDR3 has 16 amino acids. The trim removed 5 bases at V and 0 bases at J, leaving 7 bases unmatched. The CDR3 sequence is CASSERQGYSGNTIYF. The CDR3 bases are TGTGCCAGCAGTGAACGACAGGGTTACTCTGGAAACACCATATATTTT.

The chain carries TRBV28 and TRBJ1-4, with D possibly TRBD1 on 5 matching bases. Per germline, CDR1 MDHEN and CDR2 SYDVKM. Trimming took 8 bases from V and 5 from J, leaving 12 bases between them. The CDR3 contains 13 residues. CDR3 loop: CASVPRDNEKLFF. DNA for the CDR3: TGTGCCAGCGTACCCCGGGACAATGAAAAACTGTTTTTT. The variable domain in full, with the rest retrieved from reference TRBV28 and TRBJ1-4, is DVKVTQSSRYLVKRTGEKVFLECVQDMDHENMFWYRQDPGLGLRLIYFSYDVKMKEKGDIPEGYSVSREKKERFSLILESASTNQTSMYLCASVPRDNEKLFFGSGTQLSVL.

The gene calls are TRBV12-3 or TRBV12-4 and TRBJ2-3; D gene uncertain. The germline V and J ends were trimmed by 6 bases and 6 bases, with 13 bases remaining between them. The CDR3 consists of 13 residues. The CDR3 spells CASSPIIVDTQYF. For the CDR3, the DNA is TGTGCCAGCAGCCCCATTATAGTGGATACGCAGTATTTT.

The CDR3 loop reads CASSLTTGPQETQYF. Here the CDR3 DNA reads TGTGCCAGCAGTTTAACGACAGGGCCACAAGAGACCCAGTACTTC. This sequence joins TRBV27 and TRBJ2-5; 7 nucleotides line up with TRBD1. Germline loops: CDR1 MNHEY, CDR2 SMNVEV (reference sequence). This CDR3 is 15 amino acids long. V was clipped by 2 bases and J by 2 bases; unmatched bases: 5.

The rearrangement links TRBV15 to TRBJ1-5; D is perhaps TRBD1 (6 bases). The CDR3 totals 15 residues. With 0 bases removed from V and 6 bases from J, the gap between germline ends came to 12 bases. CDR1 and CDR2 (germline): LNHNV, YYDKDF (reference sequence). This CDR3 is CATSRDLTGSQPQHF. The DNA of the CDR3 is TGTGCCACCAGCAGAGATCTTACAGGGAGTCAGCCCCAGCATTTT.

This sequence joins TRBV6-5 and TRBJ2-2; TRBD1 agrees at 7 bases. This CDR3 spans 15 amino acids. The V gene end was trimmed by 7 bases and the J gene end by 2 bases; junction bases not matched to a gene: 7. Germline V gene data show CDR1 as MNHEY and CDR2 as SVGAGI. The CDR3 DNA is TGTGCCAGCACACGACAGGGAAGAAACACCGGGGAGCTGTTTTTT. Translation: CASTRQGRNTGELFF.

This sequence joins TRBV2 and TRBJ1-6; D is uncertain. V lost 7 bases and J lost 0, with 4 bases in between. The CDR3 consists of 13 residues. Germline V gene data show CDR1 as SNHLY and CDR2 as FYNNEI. The CDR3 nucleotides are TGTGCCAGCATCGGCTCCTATAATTCACCCCTCCACTTT. Translating it yields CASIGSYNSPLHF.